The 14 T cell receptor beta chains presented below share a single source sample, sequenced in a study of shared clonotypes between healthy human individuals. Sequencing was performed with immunoSEQ multiplex PCR; in TCRdb, only in-frame clones are kept and a portion is missing. The repertoire has about 2 million clones, 95% of them found once; the top ten carry about 0.13%. The sample was naive CD4+ T cells sorted from blood. Regarding subset: CD45RA+ positively selected. The source of these receptors is a man aged 18 to 29 in good health.

The chain couples TRBV7-8 to TRBJ1-1, with 9 bases identical to TRBD1. The CDR3 is made up of 16 amino acids. Germline CDR1 reads SGHVS; CDR2 reads FQNEAQ. Germline trimming cut 4 bases from V and 11 bases from J; bases unmatched to any gene: 17. The CDR3 bases are TGTGCCAGCAGCTCCGGGACGGGACAGGGCCGAAATTGGGCTTTCTTT. Its translation: CASSSGTGQGRNWAFF.

The chain links TRBV13 to TRBJ1-6; 7 bases align to TRBD1. Germline lookup yields CDR1 PRHDT and CDR2 FYEKMQ (reference sequence). V lost 5 bases, J lost 7 bases, and 5 bases stayed unmatched. The CDR3 is 14 amino acids. The CDR3 protein is CASSPTGDNSPLHF. The CDR3 DNA is TGTGCCAGCAGCCCCACAGGGGACAATTCACCCCTCCACTTT.

This chain joins TRBV5-4 and TRBJ1-1; TRBD1 agrees at 7 bases. The CDR3 is 14 residues long. Trimming cost V 5 bases and J 0 bases; bases outside gene matches: 4. CDR1 and CDR2 from the germline V gene are SGHNT and YYREEE (reference sequence). CDR3 bases: TGTGCCAGCAGGCCAGGGGGGTTGAACACTGAAGCTTTCTTT. Translated: CASRPGGLNTEAFF. The full variable domain, its missing parts supplied by reference TRBV5-4 and TRBJ1-1, is ETGVTQSPTHLIKTRGQQVTLRCSSQSGHNTVSWYQQALGQGPQFIFQYYREEENGRGNFPPRFSGLQFPNYSSELNVNALELDDSALYLCASRPGGLNTEAFFGQGTRLTVV.

The rearrangement joins TRBV2 to TRBJ1-4; D is perhaps TRBD1 (5 bases). Germline V CDR1 and CDR2: SNHLY, FYNNEI. The ends were cut back, 6 bases at V and 7 bases at J, with 9 bases in the middle. The CDR3 consists of 12 residues. CDR3 sequence: CASRGGSEKLFF. For the CDR3, the DNA is TGTGCCAGCAGGGGGGGGAGTGAAAAACTGTTTTTT.

This clone appeared once. CDR3 region: CASSRLRQASSDTQYF. Here the CDR3 DNA reads TGTGCCAGTAGCAGACTTAGACAGGCTTCGTCGGATACGCAGTATTTT. This chain joins TRBV19 and TRBJ2-3; the D gene is possibly TRBD1 (6 bases). The CDR3 sequence is 16 residues long. Germline loops: CDR1 LNHDA, CDR2 SQIVND (reference sequence). Trimming took off 6 bases at V and 6 bases at J, with 22 bases between the two ends.

The table lists this clone with a count of one. This chain uses TRBV30 with TRBJ1-1; D remains unclear. Looked up from germline, CDR1 is GTSNPN and CDR2 is SVGIG (reference sequence). The CDR3 is 11 residues long. The V end was cut by 4 bases, the J end by 8 bases, with 11 bases between. CDR3 bases: TGTGCCTGGAAGGTAAGCTACGAAGCTTTCTTT. Its translation: CAWKVSYEAFF.

The chain links TRBV18 to TRBJ2-7; 7 positions agree with TRBD2. The CDR3 runs to 14 residues. Trimming at V came to 5 bases and at J to 2 bases, leaving 6 bases not matched to a gene. Germline assignment: CDR1 KGHSH and CDR2 LQKENI. The CDR3 loop is CASSDGAGPYEQYF. In DNA form, the CDR3 reads TGTGCCAGCTCAGACGGAGCGGGACCCTACGAGCAGTACTTC.

The chain uses TRBV5-1 and TRBJ2-3; TRBD2 matches at 7 bases. Germline V gene lookup returns CDR1 SGHRS and CDR2 YFSETQ. There are 14 residues in the CDR3. V lost 5 bases to trimming and J lost 0 bases; unmatched junction nucleotides: 3. The CDR3, as DNA: TGCGCCAGCAGGGGAGGGCGTAGCACAGATACGCAGTATTTT. This translates into CASRGGRSTDTQYF.

This clone came up a few times. The rearrangement uses TRBV30 and TRBJ1-6; D ambiguous. CDR3 length: 14 residues. CDR1 and CDR2 (germline): GTSNPN, SVGIG (reference sequence). The V gene lost 5 bases and the J gene lost 5 bases, with 13 bases spanning the gap. Here the CDR3 reads CAWVPRANNSPLHF. The DNA of the CDR3 is TGTGCCTGGGTACCCCGGGCCAATAATTCACCCCTCCACTTT.

CDR3 DNA sequence: TGCGCCAGCAGCCAAGACTCAGGCCGACGGGAGACCCAGTACTTC. Its protein is CASSQDSGRRETQYF. The chain combines TRBV4-3 with TRBJ2-5, with D unclear. The germline V gene has CDR1 LGHNA and CDR2 YSLEER. V lost 0 bases and J lost 5, with 13 bases in between. The CDR3 contains 15 residues.

A note on this clone: This CDR3 is also generated by other DNA sequences in the sample. The CDR3 region has the DNA TGTGCCAGCAGTGACACCTACGAGCAGTACTTC. Translated, it gives CASSDTYEQYF. V gene TRBV6-1 combines with J gene TRBJ2-7; D gene unclear. CDR1 is MNHNS and CDR2 is SASEGT in the germline V gene. V gave up 3 bases and J gave up 2 bases, with 2 bases separating them. The CDR3 length is 11 residues.

About this clone itself: Given a much more abundant clone one base away, this may be a read error. Other DNA variants within this sample encode the same CDR3. The gene calls are TRBV2 and TRBJ1-5; no clear D gene. The V and J ends lost 2 bases and 0 bases respectively, with 5 bases between them. The CDR3 sequence is 14 residues long. CDR1 is SNHLY and CDR2 is FYNNEI in the germline V gene. CDR3 sequence (DNA): TGTGCCAGCAGTGAACGGGATAGCAATCAGCCCCAGCATTTT. Protein sequence: CASSERDSNQPQHF.

This sequence joins TRBV6-6 and TRBJ2-5, with a possible D match to TRBD1 (5 bases). V was trimmed by 1 base and J by 1 base, leaving 10 bases between them. CDR1 is MNHNY, CDR2 SVGAGI, per germline (reference sequence). The CDR3 loop spans 15 amino acids. The CDR3 loop is CASSYFRTTQETQYF. The DNA of the CDR3 is TGTGCCAGCAGTTACTTTCGGACAACCCAAGAGACCCAGTACTTC.

On this clone itself: Other nucleotide sequences from this sample produce the same CDR3. The rearrangement links TRBV30 to TRBJ1-5, with unresolved D. Looked up from germline, CDR1 is GTSNPN and CDR2 is SVGIG (reference sequence). V shed 0 bases and J shed 0 bases, with 6 bases lying between them. The CDR3 has 14 amino acids. CDR3 in amino acids: CAWSVSYSNQPQHF. In nucleotides, the CDR3 is TGTGCCTGGAGTGTCAGTTATAGCAATCAGCCCCAGCATTTT. The whole variable domain, remainder taken from reference TRBV30 and TRBJ1-5, is SQTIHQWPATLVQPVGSPLSLECTVEGTSNPNLYWYRQAAGRGLQLLFYSVGIGQISSEVPQNLSASRPQDRQFILSSKKLLLSDSGFYLCAWSVSYSNQPQHFGDGTRLSIL.